Listed below are T cell receptor beta chains from one sample, sequenced in a study of blood T cells in healthy people across ages. TCRdb re-derived calls from the 5' RACE reads in MiXCR, one entry per CDR3 protein. The data show about 1.5 million distinct CDR3 sequences, approximately 39% seen once. Sequenced material: blood. These receptor sequences come from a woman younger than 35 in good health. The CDR3 runs from the conserved cysteine through the conserved F or W. The D gene is left open where the match is weak. A row's size may be missing; if present it is once, few, many or a size class.

J gene: TRBJ1-2
V gene: TRBV20-1
D gene: TRBD1
clone size: few
CDR3 protein: CSARPPGGYSLYGYTF
CDR3 DNA: TGCAGTGCTAGGCCCCCAGGGGGTTACTCCCTCTATGGCTACACCTTC

J gene: TRBJ2-4
V gene: TRBV29-1
D gene: .
clone size: .
CDR3 protein: CSVAGGLGGAKNIQYF
CDR3 DNA: TGCAGCGTCGCCGGGGGACTTGGGGGGGCCAAAAACATTCAGTACTTC

J gene: TRBJ2-7
V gene: TRBV9
D gene: TRBD2
clone size: .
CDR3 protein: CASSAWSSGDYEQYF
CDR3 DNA: TGTGCCAGCAGCGCCTGGAGTAGCGGGGACTACGAGCAGTACTTC

J gene: TRBJ2-1
V gene: TRBV18
D gene: TRBD2
clone size: few
CDR3 protein: CASSPPQREVSYNEQFF
CDR3 DNA: TGTGCCAGCTCACCACCGCAGCGGGAGGTCTCCTACAATGAGCAGTTCTTC

J gene: TRBJ2-1
V gene: TRBV4-1
D gene: TRBD2
clone size: .
CDR3 protein: CASSHPGTSVGEQFF
CDR3 DNA: TGCGCCAGCAGCCACCCCGGGACTAGTGTCGGGGAGCAGTTCTTC

J gene: TRBJ2-5
V gene: TRBV6-2/TRBV6-3
D gene: .
clone size: few
CDR3 protein: CASIHRLDTARETQYF
CDR3 DNA: TGTGCCAGCATCCACCGACTTGATACTGCGCGAGAGACCCAGTACTTC

J gene: TRBJ2-3
V gene: TRBV25-1
D gene: .
clone size: .
CDR3 protein: CATVHSSVTDTQYF
CDR3 DNA: TGTGCCACCGTACATTCCAGTGTCACAGATACGCAGTATTTT

J gene: TRBJ2-3
V gene: TRBV12-3/TRBV12-4
D gene: .
clone size: .
CDR3 protein: CASSLGRASSTDTQYF
CDR3 DNA: TGTGCCAGCAGTTTGGGACGAGCGTCAAGCACAGATACGCAGTATTTT

J gene: TRBJ2-7
V gene: TRBV12-3/TRBV12-4
D gene: .
clone size: few
CDR3 protein: CASSSPTGGHYEQYF
CDR3 DNA: TGTGCCAGCAGTTCCCCTACGGGGGGACACTACGAGCAGTACTTC

J gene: TRBJ2-7
V gene: TRBV6-1
D gene: .
clone size: .
CDR3 protein: CASSPVLRSYEQYF
CDR3 DNA: TGTGCCAGCAGTCCGGTCCTTCGATCATACGAGCAGTACTTC

J gene: TRBJ2-1
V gene: TRBV12-3/TRBV12-4
D gene: TRBD2
clone size: few
CDR3 protein: CASRKSSGIDEQFF
CDR3 DNA: TGTGCCAGCAGGAAATCTAGCGGTATCGATGAGCAGTTCTTC

J gene: TRBJ2-3
V gene: TRBV20-1
D gene: .
clone size: .
CDR3 protein: CSAREEWSTHTQYF
CDR3 DNA: TGCAGTGCTAGAGAGGAGTGGAGCACCCATACGCAGTATTTT

J gene: TRBJ2-7
V gene: TRBV29-1
D gene: TRBD2
clone size: .
CDR3 protein: CSVLTATSGSYEQYF
CDR3 DNA: TGCAGCGTCCTGACGGCCACTAGCGGGAGCTACGAGCAGTACTTC

J gene: TRBJ2-7
V gene: TRBV7-2
D gene: TRBD2
clone size: .
CDR3 protein: CASSLAAGAVYEQYF
CDR3 DNA: TGTGCCAGCAGCTTAGCAGCGGGGGCGGTCTACGAGCAGTACTTC

J gene: TRBJ1-2
V gene: TRBV7-9
D gene: .
clone size: .
CDR3 protein: CASSLALGRIDYGYTF
CDR3 DNA: TGTGCCAGCAGCTTAGCGCTCGGCAGGATCGACTATGGCTACACCTTC

J gene: TRBJ1-2
V gene: TRBV7-2
D gene: .
clone size: .
CDR3 protein: CASSFGGLVGYTF
CDR3 DNA: TGTGCCAGCAGCTTTGGGGGGCTGGTTGGCTACACCTTC

J gene: TRBJ2-7
V gene: TRBV6-6
D gene: TRBD1
clone size: few
CDR3 protein: CASSYGQAGIPYEQYF
CDR3 DNA: TGTGCCAGCAGCTACGGACAGGCAGGGATTCCCTACGAGCAGTACTTC

J gene: TRBJ1-6
V gene: TRBV28
D gene: .
clone size: few
CDR3 protein: CASSKADGHSPLHF
CDR3 DNA: TGTGCCAGCAGCAAAGCCGACGGGCATTCACCCCTCCACTTT

J gene: TRBJ2-5
V gene: TRBV20-1
D gene: TRBD1
clone size: few
CDR3 protein: CSARGGGGQTQYF
CDR3 DNA: TGCAGTGCTAGAGGAGGGGGCGGACAGACCCAGTACTTC

J gene: TRBJ2-6
V gene: TRBV12-3/TRBV12-4
D gene: TRBD1
clone size: .
CDR3 protein: CASSWTGGSGANVLTF
CDR3 DNA: TGTGCCAGCAGTTGGACAGGGGGCTCTGGGGCCAACGTCCTGACTTTC

J gene: TRBJ2-3
V gene: TRBV2
D gene: TRBD1
clone size: few
CDR3 protein: CASSSGTGWRVGTDTQYF
CDR3 DNA: TGTGCCAGCAGTTCCGGGACAGGGTGGCGTGTTGGCACAGATACGCAGTATTTT

J gene: TRBJ2-3
V gene: TRBV4-3
D gene: .
clone size: .
CDR3 protein: CASSQETRGATDTQYF
CDR3 DNA: TGCGCCAGCAGCCAAGAGACTCGGGGGGCGACAGATACGCAGTATTTT

J gene: TRBJ2-7
V gene: TRBV12-3/TRBV12-4
D gene: .
clone size: .
CDR3 protein: CASSFPYNEQYF
CDR3 DNA: TGTGCCAGCAGTTTCCCCTACAATGAGCAGTACTTC

J gene: TRBJ2-3
V gene: TRBV11-1
D gene: TRBD1
clone size: .
CDR3 protein: CASSPSHLGLTVTGVTDTQYF
CDR3 DNA: TGTGCCAGCAGCCCGAGTCATTTGGGGTTGACGGTTACAGGGGTGACAGATACGCAGTATTTT

J gene: TRBJ2-1
V gene: TRBV20-1
D gene: .
clone size: .
CDR3 protein: CSAREGGNSYNEQFF
CDR3 DNA: TGCAGTGCTAGAGAAGGAGGGAACTCCTACAATGAGCAGTTCTTC

J gene: TRBJ1-1
V gene: TRBV7-9
D gene: .
clone size: few
CDR3 protein: CASSTDGGTEAFF
CDR3 DNA: TGTGCCAGCAGCACGGACGGGGGGACTGAAGCTTTCTTT

J gene: TRBJ2-2
V gene: TRBV15
D gene: .
clone size: .
CDR3 protein: CATSSDAGTGELFF
CDR3 DNA: TGTGCCACCAGCAGTGACGCAGGGACCGGGGAGCTGTTTTTT

J gene: TRBJ1-5
V gene: TRBV6-6
D gene: .
clone size: few
CDR3 protein: CASSHREGNQPQHF
CDR3 DNA: TGTGCCAGCAGTCACAGGGAGGGCAATCAGCCCCAGCATTTT

J gene: TRBJ2-7
V gene: TRBV10-3
D gene: .
clone size: once
CDR3 protein: CAITGNPGQGHGNEQYF
CDR3 DNA: TGTGCCATCACCGGAAATCCGGGACAAGGCCATGGAAATGAGCAGTACTTC

J gene: TRBJ2-3
V gene: TRBV15
D gene: .
clone size: .
CDR3 protein: CATSRESAGLTGDTQYF
CDR3 DNA: TGTGCCACCAGCAGAGAGTCTGCAGGGTTAACGGGAGATACGCAGTATTTT

J gene: TRBJ2-7
V gene: TRBV7-2
D gene: .
clone size: .
CDR3 protein: CASSQRKTLYEQYF
CDR3 DNA: TGTGCCAGCAGCCAACGAAAGACCTTGTACGAGCAGTACTTC

J gene: TRBJ2-1
V gene: TRBV20-1
D gene: .
clone size: .
CDR3 protein: CRARDLRNEQFF
CDR3 DNA: TGCAGGGCTAGAGATCTTCGGAATGAGCAGTTCTTC

J gene: TRBJ1-1
V gene: TRBV19
D gene: TRBD1
clone size: .
CDR3 protein: CASGWTGSGTEAFF
CDR3 DNA: TGTGCCAGTGGCTGGACAGGGAGCGGAACTGAAGCTTTCTTT

J gene: TRBJ1-1
V gene: TRBV6-2/TRBV6-3
D gene: .
clone size: .
CDR3 protein: CASSEQGSDTEAFF
CDR3 DNA: TGTGCCAGCAGTGAACAGGGCTCCGACACTGAAGCTTTCTTT

J gene: TRBJ2-3
V gene: TRBV29-1
D gene: .
clone size: few
CDR3 protein: CSVHRVDTDTQYF
CDR3 DNA: TGCAGCGTGCACCGGGTCGACACAGATACGCAGTATTTT

J gene: TRBJ2-1
V gene: TRBV6-2/TRBV6-3
D gene: .
clone size: .
CDR3 protein: CASSYTRGFEQFF
CDR3 DNA: TGTGCCAGCAGTTACACCAGAGGGTTCGAGCAGTTCTTC

J gene: TRBJ2-5
V gene: TRBV6-1
D gene: TRBD1
clone size: .
CDR3 protein: CASLTGGQETQYF
CDR3 DNA: TGTGCCAGCCTAACAGGGGGCCAAGAGACCCAGTACTTC

J gene: TRBJ2-1
V gene: TRBV2
D gene: .
clone size: .
CDR3 protein: CASSDNGVRNEQFF
CDR3 DNA: TGTGCCAGCAGTGATAACGGGGTTCGGAATGAGCAGTTCTTC

J gene: TRBJ1-2
V gene: TRBV6-1
D gene: TRBD1
clone size: few
CDR3 protein: CASSRTGFEGYGYTF
CDR3 DNA: TGTGCCAGCAGCCGGACAGGGTTTGAGGGGTATGGCTACACCTTC

J gene: TRBJ1-2
V gene: TRBV4-1
D gene: .
clone size: .
CDR3 protein: CASNQADRLTGYTF
CDR3 DNA: TGCGCCAGCAACCAAGCGGACAGATTAACCGGCTACACCTTC

J gene: TRBJ1-6
V gene: TRBV6-5
D gene: .
clone size: .
CDR3 protein: CASSYTGPPWHSPLHF
CDR3 DNA: TGTGCCAGCAGTTACACCGGGCCTCCATGGCATTCACCCCTCCACTTT

J gene: TRBJ2-3
V gene: TRBV7-9
D gene: TRBD2
clone size: .
CDR3 protein: CASSLYSGASTDTQYF
CDR3 DNA: TGTGCCAGCAGCTTGTACAGCGGGGCTAGCACAGATACGCAGTATTTT

J gene: TRBJ1-4
V gene: TRBV20-1
D gene: TRBD1
clone size: .
CDR3 protein: CSAALQGADGKLFF
CDR3 DNA: TGCAGTGCTGCTCTACAGGGGGCTGATGGAAAACTGTTTTTT

J gene: TRBJ2-7
V gene: TRBV20-1
D gene: .
clone size: .
CDR3 protein: CSALRTSLYEQYF
CDR3 DNA: TGCAGTGCCCTTCGGACATCCCTCTACGAGCAGTACTTC

J gene: TRBJ2-7
V gene: TRBV27
D gene: .
clone size: many
CDR3 protein: CASSFNAQGVGYEQYF
CDR3 DNA: TGTGCCAGCAGTTTTAACGCACAGGGTGTGGGCTACGAGCAGTACTTC

J gene: TRBJ2-7
V gene: TRBV4-1
D gene: .
clone size: .
CDR3 protein: CASSQDPTRRRSYNEQYF
CDR3 DNA: TGCGCCAGCAGCCAAGATCCAACGCGACGGCGCTCCTACAATGAGCAGTACTTC

J gene: TRBJ1-2
V gene: TRBV25-1
D gene: .
clone size: .
CDR3 protein: CASSEHQGNGYTF
CDR3 DNA: TGTGCCAGCAGTGAGCACCAGGGAAACGGCTACACCTTC